This TCR beta chain is drawn from a study of identifying expanded T cells in peripheral blood. Whole-study findings and limits: Over two and four weeks, about 15 and 18 clones changed, versus approximately 1.2 between replicates.

Points on this clone: What it binds is not known.

V was shortened by 5 bases and J by 1 base, with 12 bases between the two germline ends. CDR1 SGHAT and CDR2 FQNNGV come from the germline V gene. The CDR3 covers 15 residues. Only in-frame clones appear in the TCRdb table, and some are missing; sequencing was by immunoSEQ multiplex PCR. This table has about 58,000 clones, approximately 80% appearing once. The chain is built from TRBV11-2 and TRBJ2-1; D is perhaps TRBD1 (6 bases). The sample consisted of blood. The receptor's source is a person aged 18 to 70 in good health. The CDR3 region has the DNA TGTGCCAGCAGCCCTCGGACAGATTCCTACAATGAGCAGTTCTTC. Translating it yields CASSPRTDSYNEQFF.